Presented here are 12 T cell receptor beta chains from one specimen sequenced in a study of CD8+ T cells in alopecia areata. Following RNA extraction, reverse transcription yielded cDNA that acted as the sequencing template. Measured with immunoSEQ multiplex PCR; TCRdb has only the in-frame clones, and not every one. The sample includes about 200,000 clones, just over 55% of them seen just once. The sequenced sample consisted of CD8+ T cells sorted from blood. The receptor source for this set is a human donor in good health.

This clone was observed a few times. The chain recombines TRBV29-1 with TRBJ1-2; D is ambiguous. From germline, CDR1 is SQVTM and CDR2 ANQGSEA. V shed 2 bases and J shed 6 bases, with 13 bases lying between them. The CDR3 length is 13 residues. The CDR3 is CSVERERADGYTF. CDR3 DNA: TGCAGCGTTGAAAGGGAGAGGGCTGATGGCTACACCTTC. The full variable domain, its missing parts supplied by reference TRBV29-1 and TRBJ1-2, is SAVISQKPSRDICQRGTSLTIQCQVDSQVTMMFWYRQQPGQSLTLIATANQGSEATYESGFVIDKFPISRPNLTFSTLTVSNMSPEDSSIYLCSVERERADGYTFGSGTRLTVV.

V usage is TRBV6-6 and J usage is TRBJ1-6; D is uncertain. V lost 0 bases and J 10 bases, leaving 13 bases between the germline ends. The CDR3 has 15 residues. CDR1 MNHNY and CDR2 SVGAGI come from the germline V gene (reference sequence). CDR3 in DNA: TGTGCCAGCAGTTACTCGGACCGCCGCCTCTCACCCCTCCACTTT. Amino acids: CASSYSDRRLSPLHF.

The J gene is TRBJ1-2, the V gene TRBV29-1, with 11 positions matching TRBD1. With 6 bases clipped from V and 6 bases from J, the junction kept 9 bases outside the gene matches. CDR1 and CDR2 from the germline V gene are SQVTM and ANQGSEA. The CDR3 is 14 residues long. The CDR3 is CSVDRGRVKDGYTF. The CDR3 DNA reads as TGCAGCGTGGACAGGGGGCGCGTTAAGGATGGCTACACCTTC.

The chain joins TRBV2 to TRBJ2-7, with a possible D match to TRBD2 (5 bases). V shed 6 bases and J shed 6 bases, with 12 bases lying between them. The germline V gene encodes CDR1 SNHLY and CDR2 FYNNEI. The CDR3 runs to 12 residues. The CDR3 nucleotides are TGTGCCAGCAGGGGCGGGCCGCGCGAGCAGTACTTC. Its translation: CASRGGPREQYF.

V is TRBV7-9 and J is TRBJ2-1, with D uncertain. The CDR3 is 14 amino acids. From germline, CDR1 is SEHNR and CDR2 FQNEAQ (reference sequence). Trimming took 1 base from V and 9 from J, leaving 13 bases between them. CDR3 coding DNA: TGTGCCAGCAGCTTAGACCCGCTGGGGTTTGAGCAGTTCTTC. Its translation: CASSLDPLGFEQFF.

The J gene is TRBJ1-1, the V gene TRBV4-1, with D possibly being TRBD1 (5 bases). The CDR3 runs to 16 residues. Per the germline V gene, CDR1 is MGHRA and CDR2 is YSYEKL. Trimming shortened V by 3 bases and J by 1 base, and 15 bases separated the two germline ends. The CDR3 loop is CASSHHEGSANTEAFF. The CDR3 coding sequence is TGCGCCAGCAGCCACCATGAGGGGAGCGCGAACACTGAAGCTTTCTTT.

The chain combines TRBV27 with TRBJ2-1; D may be TRBD2 (6 bases). From germline, CDR1 is MNHEY and CDR2 SMNVEV (reference sequence). V lost 5 bases, J lost 10 bases, and 15 bases lay in between. The CDR3 contains 13 residues. CDR3 region: CASSRPPSAEQFF. DNA for the CDR3: TGTGCCAGCAGTAGGCCCCCTAGCGCCGAGCAGTTCTTC.

The chain links TRBV4-1 to TRBJ2-3, with 9 bases fitting TRBD1. The ends lost 4 bases at V and 2 bases at J; junction bases unmatched: 4. Germline CDR1 is MGHRA and CDR2 is YSYEKL. The CDR3 covers 15 residues. CDR3 DNA: TGCGCCAGCAGCCCGCGGGACAGGGACACAGATACGCAGTATTTT. Protein: CASSPRDRDTDTQYF.

The chain combines TRBV29-1 with TRBJ1-5; 10 bases align to TRBD1. From germline, CDR1 is SQVTM and CDR2 ANQGSEA. With V trimmed by 6 bases and J by 3 bases, 5 bases remained unmatched. This CDR3 has 14 residues. The CDR3 region is CSVRGQGTNQPQHF. The CDR3 DNA is TGCAGCGTGAGGGGACAGGGGACCAATCAGCCCCAGCATTTT.

This clone was observed a handful of times. V is TRBV30 and J is TRBJ1-2, with D possibly TRBD1 on 5 matching bases. The V end lost 3 bases, the J end lost 8 bases, and 19 bases lay between the germline ends. In germline, CDR1 is GTSNPN, CDR2 SVGIG (reference sequence). This CDR3 comprises 14 residues. CDR3 sequence: CAWSLISGKNGYTF. Here the CDR3 DNA reads TGTGCCTGGAGCCTGATATCAGGGAAAAACGGCTACACCTTC.

Notes on this clone: The sample has other DNA sequences that encode this CDR3 too. The rearrangement uses TRBV20-1 and TRBJ1-2; D is perhaps TRBD1 (6 bases). The CDR3 consists of 10 residues. Germline V lookup: CDR1 DFQATT, CDR2 SNEGSKA (reference sequence). V shed 4 bases and J shed 6 bases, with 6 bases lying between them. CDR3 coding DNA: TGCAGTGCTACAGGGGATGGCTACACCTTC. Encoded protein: CSATGDGYTF.

This clone turned up a few times. V is TRBV9 and J is TRBJ1-2, with D perhaps matching TRBD1 (5 bases). CDR3 length: 14 amino acids. CDR1 is SGDLS, CDR2 YYNGEE, per germline. Trimming shortened V by 0 bases and J by 2 bases, and 8 bases separated the two germline ends. The CDR3 reads CASSVAPGNYGYTF. In nucleotides, the CDR3 is TGTGCCAGCAGCGTAGCCCCAGGGAACTATGGCTACACCTTC.